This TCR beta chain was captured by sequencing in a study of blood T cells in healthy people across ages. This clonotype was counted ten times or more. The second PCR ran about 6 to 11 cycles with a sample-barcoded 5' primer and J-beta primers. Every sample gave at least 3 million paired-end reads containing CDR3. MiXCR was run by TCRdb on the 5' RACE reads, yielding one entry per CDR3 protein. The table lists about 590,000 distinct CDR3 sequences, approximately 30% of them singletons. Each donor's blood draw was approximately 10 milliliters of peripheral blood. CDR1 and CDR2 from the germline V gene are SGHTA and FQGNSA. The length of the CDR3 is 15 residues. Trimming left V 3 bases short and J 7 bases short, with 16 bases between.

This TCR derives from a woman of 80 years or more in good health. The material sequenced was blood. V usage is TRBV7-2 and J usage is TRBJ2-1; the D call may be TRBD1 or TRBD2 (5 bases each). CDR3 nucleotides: TGTGCCAGCAGCTTCAGAGGGGCGGTGGGGAATGAGCAGTTCTTC. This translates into CASSFRGAVGNEQFF.